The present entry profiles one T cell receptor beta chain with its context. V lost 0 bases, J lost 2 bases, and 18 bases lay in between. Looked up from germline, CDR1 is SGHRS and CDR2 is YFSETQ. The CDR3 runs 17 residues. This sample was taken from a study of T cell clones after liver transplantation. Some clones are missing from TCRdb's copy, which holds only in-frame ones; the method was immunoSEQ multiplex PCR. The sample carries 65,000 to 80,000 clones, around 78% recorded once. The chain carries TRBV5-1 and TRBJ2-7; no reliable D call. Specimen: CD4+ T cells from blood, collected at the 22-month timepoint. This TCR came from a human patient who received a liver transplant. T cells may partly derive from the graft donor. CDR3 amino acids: CASSLVSSLGRTYEQYF. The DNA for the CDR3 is TGCGCCAGCAGCTTGGTTAGTTCGTTGGGCAGGACCTACGAGCAGTACTTC. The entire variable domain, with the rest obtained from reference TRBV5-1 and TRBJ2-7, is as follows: KAGVTQTPRYLIKTRGQQVTLSCSPISGHRSVSWYQQTPGQGLQFLFEYFSETQRNKGNFPGRFSGRQFSNSRSEMNVSTLELGDSALYLCASSLVSSLGRTYEQYFGPGTRLTVT.